This T cell receptor beta chain derives from a study of T cell repertoires in cytomegalovirus infection. The wider study: In public TCR beta signatures, there were indications of both CMV infection and matching HLA type. Study results and caveats: The cumulative frequency of public TCR beta families identified carriers of CMV plus the relevant HLA. There were HLA-C-restricted CMV-specific TCR beta clonotypes dominating the ex vivo response.

Looked up from germline, CDR1 is SGHDT and CDR2 is YYEEEE. V was pared by 0 bases and J by 1 base, with 10 bases of the junction left unmatched. This CDR3 spans 19 amino acids. TCRdb processed the reads anew with MiXCR; each CDR3 protein has one entry. The repertoire holds about 240,000 distinct CDR3 sequences, with approximately 13% as singletons. Of note for this clonotype: Antigen specificity is unknown.

Sequencing was done on a sample of PBMCs. This clonotype was sampled from a human donor in good health (CMV status not recorded). Some clones in this sample may be carry-over from other donors' samples. The V call is TRBV5-6, the J call TRBJ2-6; 7 nucleotides align to TRBD1. The CDR3 region has the DNA TGTGCCAGCAGCTTGGTGGGCAGGGGGATTGCGTCTGGGGCCAACGTCCTGACTTTC. Its translation is CASSLVGRGIASGANVLTF.